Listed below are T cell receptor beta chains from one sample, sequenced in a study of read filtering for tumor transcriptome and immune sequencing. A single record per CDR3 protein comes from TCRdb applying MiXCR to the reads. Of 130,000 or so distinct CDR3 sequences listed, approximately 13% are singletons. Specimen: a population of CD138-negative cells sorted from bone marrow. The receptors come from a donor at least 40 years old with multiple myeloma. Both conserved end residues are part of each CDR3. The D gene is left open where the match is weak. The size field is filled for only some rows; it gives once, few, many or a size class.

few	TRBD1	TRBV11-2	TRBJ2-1	CASSSFLGQVDNEQFF	TGTGCCAGCAGCTCGTTCCTGGGACAGGTAGACAATGAGCAGTTCTTC
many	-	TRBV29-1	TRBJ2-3	CSVDGRRGAYGTDTQYF	TGCAGCGTTGACGGTCGGAGAGGAGCGTATGGCACAGATACGCAGTATTTT
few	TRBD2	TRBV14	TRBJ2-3	CASRQGRTGGPDTQYF	TGTGCCAGCAGGCAAGGGCGAACGGGAGGACCAGATACGCAGTATTTT
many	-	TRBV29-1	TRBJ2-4	CSVETTIGTPNIQYF	TGCAGCGTTGAGACTACTATCGGGACCCCAAACATTCAGTACTTC
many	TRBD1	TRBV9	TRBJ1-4	CASSVRTGAHNEKLFF	TGTGCCAGCAGCGTCCGGACAGGGGCCCATAACGAAAAACTGTTTTTT
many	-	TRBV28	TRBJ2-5	CASIPGNGYQETQYF	TGTGCCAGCATCCCAGGGAACGGTTACCAAGAGACCCAGTACTTC
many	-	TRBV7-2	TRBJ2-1	CASSLASALLYNEQFF	TGTGCCAGCAGCTTAGCGTCGGCTCTCCTATACAATGAGCAGTTCTTC
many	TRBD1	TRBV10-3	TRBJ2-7	CAIGTGTNEQYF	TGTGCCATCGGGACAGGGACCAACGAGCAGTACTTC
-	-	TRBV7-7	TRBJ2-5	CASSSGGETQYF	TGTGCCAGCAGCTCCGGTGGGGAGACCCAGTACTTC
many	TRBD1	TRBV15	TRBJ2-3	CATSTRQGGVTDTQYF	TGTGCCACCAGCACCCGACAGGGTGGGGTCACAGATACGCAGTATTTT
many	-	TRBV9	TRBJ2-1	CASSVWTHNEQFF	TGTGCCAGCAGCGTATGGACACACAATGAGCAGTTCTTC
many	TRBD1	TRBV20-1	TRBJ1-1	CSATDRGARNTEAFF	TGCAGTGCGACGGACAGGGGAGCGCGGAACACTGAAGCTTTCTTT
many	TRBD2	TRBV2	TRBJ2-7	CASSEPDFLAGGESYEQYF	TGTGCCAGCAGTGAACCGGATTTCCTAGCGGGAGGCGAATCCTACGAGCAGTACTTC
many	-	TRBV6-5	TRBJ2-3	CASSYARGGTDTQYF	TGTGCCAGCAGTTACGCGCGAGGGGGGACAGATACGCAGTATTTT
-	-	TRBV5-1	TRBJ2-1	CASSLGETFYNEQFF	TGCGCCAGCAGCTTGGGGGAAACTTTCTACAATGAGCAGTTCTTC
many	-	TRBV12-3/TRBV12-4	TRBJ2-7	CASSPSDRGQYF	TGTGCCAGCAGTCCGAGTGACCGGGGGCAGTACTTC
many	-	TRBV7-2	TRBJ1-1	CASSSIGTRRAEAFF	TGTGCCAGCAGCTCGATTGGGACTCGGAGGGCTGAAGCTTTCTTT
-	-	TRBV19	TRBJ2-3	CASSAPADTQYF	TGTGCCAGTAGTGCCCCTGCAGATACGCAGTATTTT
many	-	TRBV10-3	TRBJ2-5	CAISEIQETQYF	TGTGCCATCAGTGAGATCCAAGAGACCCAGTACTTC
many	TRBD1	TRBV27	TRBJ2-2	CASSFSTGAYGELFF	TGTGCCAGCAGTTTTTCGACAGGGGCATACGGGGAGCTGTTTTTT
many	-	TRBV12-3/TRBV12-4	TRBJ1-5	CASSLGRVRENQPQHF	TGTGCCAGCAGTCTAGGGCGGGTACGAGAAAATCAGCCCCAGCATTTT
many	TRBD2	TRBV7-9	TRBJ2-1	CASSPGLAENNEQFF	TGTGCCAGCAGCCCGGGACTAGCGGAGAACAATGAGCAGTTCTTC
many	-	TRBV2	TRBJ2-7	CASRVRDDEQYF	TGTGCCAGCAGAGTCAGGGACGACGAGCAGTACTTC
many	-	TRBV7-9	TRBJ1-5	CASSSGLSANQPQHF	TGTGCCAGCAGCTCGGGACTTTCGGCGAATCAGCCCCAGCATTTT
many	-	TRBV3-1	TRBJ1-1	CASSQGHGGEAFF	TGTGCCAGCAGCCAAGGGCACGGGGGGGAAGCTTTCTTT
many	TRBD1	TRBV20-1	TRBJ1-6	CSAEDRGSPLHF	TGCAGTGCGGAAGACAGGGGTTCACCCCTCCACTTT
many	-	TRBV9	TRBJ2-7	CASSVERGSYEQYF	TGTGCCAGCAGCGTAGAAAGGGGGTCCTACGAGCAGTACTTC
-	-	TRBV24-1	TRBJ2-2	CAIGTRDTGELFF	TGTGCCATTGGGACAAGAGACACCGGGGAGCTGTTTTTT
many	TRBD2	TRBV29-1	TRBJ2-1	CSVDTSGRVNNEQFF	TGCAGCGTTGATACTAGCGGGAGGGTCAACAATGAGCAGTTCTTC
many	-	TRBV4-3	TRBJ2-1	CATAPGVSYNEQFF	TGCGCCACCGCTCCAGGGGTCTCCTACAATGAGCAGTTCTTC
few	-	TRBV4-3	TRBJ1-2	CASSPRLRQESLANYGYTF	TGCGCCAGCAGCCCAAGACTGCGACAAGAATCGTTAGCTAACTATGGCTACACCTTC
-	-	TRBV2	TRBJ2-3	CASSKQGTSTDTQYF	TGTGCCAGCAGTAAACAGGGCACTAGCACAGATACGCAGTATTTT
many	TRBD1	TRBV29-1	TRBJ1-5	CSVAPGTGLNQPQHF	TGCAGCGTGGCCCCCGGGACAGGGCTCAATCAGCCCCAGCATTTT
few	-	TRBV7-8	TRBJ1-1	CASSLAVQLNTEAFF	TGTGCCAGCAGCTTAGCGGTACAGTTGAACACTGAAGCTTTCTTT
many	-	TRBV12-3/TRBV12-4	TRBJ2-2	CASNRREVSGELFF	TGTGCCAGCAACCGTAGGGAAGTTTCTGGGGAGCTGTTTTTT
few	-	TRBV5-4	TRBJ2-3	CASSPPTASTDTQYF	TGTGCCAGCAGCCCACCGACAGCAAGCACAGATACGCAGTATTTT
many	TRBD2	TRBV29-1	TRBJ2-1	CSVDEVGLAGYNEQFF	TGCAGCGTTGACGAGGTGGGGCTAGCGGGTTACAATGAGCAGTTCTTC
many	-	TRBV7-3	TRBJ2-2	CASMAHPRAGELFF	TGTGCCAGCATGGCACACCCACGGGCCGGGGAGCTGTTTTTT
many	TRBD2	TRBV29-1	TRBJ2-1	CSVEDQGLAANEQFF	TGCAGCGTTGAAGATCAGGGCCTAGCGGCCAATGAGCAGTTCTTC
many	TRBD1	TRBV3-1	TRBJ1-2	CASSHRSRGQDGYTF	TGTGCCAGCAGCCATAGAAGCAGGGGGCAGGATGGCTACACCTTC
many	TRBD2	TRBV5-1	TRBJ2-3	CASSSSGSWPDTQYF	TGCGCCAGCAGCTCTAGCGGGAGCTGGCCAGATACGCAGTATTTT
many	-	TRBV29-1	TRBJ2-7	CSVGPGDYLYEQYF	TGCAGCGTTGGACCCGGAGACTACCTATACGAGCAGTACTTC
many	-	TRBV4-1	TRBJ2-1	CASSQEGLGYNEQFF	TGCGCCAGCAGCCAAGAAGGGCTAGGGTACAATGAGCAGTTCTTC
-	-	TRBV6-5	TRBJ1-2	CASTPSVGIGYGNTF	TGTGCCAGCACCCCCTCAGTGGGAATAGGCTATGGCAACACCTTC
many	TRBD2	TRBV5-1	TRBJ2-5	CASSPGLAGGRETQYF	TGCGCCAGCAGCCCCGGACTAGCGGGAGGAAGGGAGACCCAGTACTTC